This T cell receptor beta chain was recorded in a study of cytomegalovirus exposure and HLA in healthy donors. Profiling relied on immunoSEQ multiplex PCR, and the TCRdb table lists in-frame clones only, not all of them. The sample lists 100,000 to 150,000 clones, 90% to 97% occurring once. The TCR originated in a man aged 18 to 30 in good health and CMV-seronegative. Material for sequencing was PBMCs.

CDR3 sequence: CASSKPSGSYEQYF. The CDR3 DNA reads TGTGCCAGCAGCAAACCTAGCGGATCCTACGAGCAGTACTTC. This chain connects TRBV11-3 to TRBJ2-7; 7 nucleotides line up with TRBD2. CDR1 SGHNT and CDR2 YENEEA come from the germline V gene. This CDR3 is built from 14 residues. V lost 5 bases and J lost 1; bases outside the gene matches: 5.